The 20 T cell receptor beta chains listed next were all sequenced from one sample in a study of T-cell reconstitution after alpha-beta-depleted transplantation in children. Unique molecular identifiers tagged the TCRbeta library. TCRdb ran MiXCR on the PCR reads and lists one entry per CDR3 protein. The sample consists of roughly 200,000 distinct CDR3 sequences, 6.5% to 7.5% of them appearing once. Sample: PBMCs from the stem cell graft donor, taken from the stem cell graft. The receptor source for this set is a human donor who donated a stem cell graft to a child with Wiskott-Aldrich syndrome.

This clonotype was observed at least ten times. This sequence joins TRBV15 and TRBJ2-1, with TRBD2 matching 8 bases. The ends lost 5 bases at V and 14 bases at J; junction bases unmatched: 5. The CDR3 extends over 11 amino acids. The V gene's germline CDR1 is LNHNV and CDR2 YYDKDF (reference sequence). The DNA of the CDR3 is TGTGCCACCAGCGACGGGACTAGGAAGTTCTTC. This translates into CATSDGTRKFF.

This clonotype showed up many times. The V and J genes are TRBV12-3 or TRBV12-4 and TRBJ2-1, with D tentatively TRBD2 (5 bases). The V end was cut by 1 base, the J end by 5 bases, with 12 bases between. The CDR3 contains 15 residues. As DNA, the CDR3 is TGTGCCAGCAGTTTAGTACTAGTTGGGGACAATGAGCAGTTCTTC. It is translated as CASSLVLVGDNEQFF.

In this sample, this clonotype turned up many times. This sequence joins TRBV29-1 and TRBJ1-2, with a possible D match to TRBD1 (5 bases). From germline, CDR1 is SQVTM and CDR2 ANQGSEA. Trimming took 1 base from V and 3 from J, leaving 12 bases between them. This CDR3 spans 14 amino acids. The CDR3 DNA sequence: TGCAGCGTTGAAGGTCGGGGGAAAGACTATGGCTACACCTTC. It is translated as CSVEGRGKDYGYTF.

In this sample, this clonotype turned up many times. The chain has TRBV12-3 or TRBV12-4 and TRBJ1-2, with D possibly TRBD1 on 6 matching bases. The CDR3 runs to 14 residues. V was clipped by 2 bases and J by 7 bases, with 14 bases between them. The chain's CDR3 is CASSLYRGPGGYTF. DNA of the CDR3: TGTGCCAGCAGTTTATACCGGGGGCCGGGTGGCTACACCTTC.

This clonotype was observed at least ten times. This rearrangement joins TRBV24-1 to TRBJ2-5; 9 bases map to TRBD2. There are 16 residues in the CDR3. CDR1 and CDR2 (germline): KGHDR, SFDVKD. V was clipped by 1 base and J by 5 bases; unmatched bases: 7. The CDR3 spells CATSDFGTSPGETQYF. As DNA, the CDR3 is TGTGCCACCAGTGATTTTGGGACTAGCCCAGGGGAGACCCAGTACTTC.

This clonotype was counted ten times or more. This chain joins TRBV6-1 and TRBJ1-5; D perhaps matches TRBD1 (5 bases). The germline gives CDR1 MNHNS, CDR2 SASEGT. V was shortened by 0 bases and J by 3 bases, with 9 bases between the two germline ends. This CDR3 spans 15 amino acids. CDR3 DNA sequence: TGTGCCAGCAGTGAAGCTAAGGGGCCCAATCAGCCCCAGCATTTT. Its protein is CASSEAKGPNQPQHF.

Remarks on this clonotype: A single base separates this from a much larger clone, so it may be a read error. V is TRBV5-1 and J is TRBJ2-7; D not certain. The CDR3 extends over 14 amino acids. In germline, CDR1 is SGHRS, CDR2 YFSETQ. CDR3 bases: TGCGCCAGCAGCTCGGACCGGTTCCCATACGAGCTGTACTTC. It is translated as CASSSDRFPYELYF. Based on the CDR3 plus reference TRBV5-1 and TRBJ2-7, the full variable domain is KAGVTQTPRYLIKTRGQQVTLSCSPISGHRSVSWYQQTPGQGLQFLFEYFSETQRNKGNFPGRFSGRQFSNSRSEMNVSTLELGDSALYLCASSSDRFPYELYFGPGTRLTVT.

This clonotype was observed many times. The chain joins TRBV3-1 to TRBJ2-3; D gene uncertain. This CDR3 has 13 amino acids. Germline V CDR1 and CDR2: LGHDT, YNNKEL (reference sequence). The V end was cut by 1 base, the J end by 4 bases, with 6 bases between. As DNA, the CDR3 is TGTGCCAGCAGCCAAGGATTAGCAGATACGCAGTATTTT. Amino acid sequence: CASSQGLADTQYF.

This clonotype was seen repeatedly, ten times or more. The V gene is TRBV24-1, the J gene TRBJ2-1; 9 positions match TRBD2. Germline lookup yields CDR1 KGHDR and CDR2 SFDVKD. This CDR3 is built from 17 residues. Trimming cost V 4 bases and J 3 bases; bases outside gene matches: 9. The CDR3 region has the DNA TGTGCCACCAGTGAAAGCCGAGCGGGAGGCCTCTACAATGAGCAGTTCTTC. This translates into CATSESRAGGLYNEQFF.

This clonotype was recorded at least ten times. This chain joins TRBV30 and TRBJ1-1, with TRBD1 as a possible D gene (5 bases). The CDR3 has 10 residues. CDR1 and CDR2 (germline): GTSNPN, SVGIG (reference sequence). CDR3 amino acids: CAGGETEAFF. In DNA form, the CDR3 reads TGTGCAGGAGGGGAGACTGAAGCTTTCTTT. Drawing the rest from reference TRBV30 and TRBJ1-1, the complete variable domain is SQTIHQWPATLVQPVGSPLSLECTVEGTSNPNLYWYRQAAGRGLQLLFYSVGIGQISSEVPQNLSASRPQDRQFILSSKKLLLSDSGFYLCAGGETEAFFGQGTRLTVV.

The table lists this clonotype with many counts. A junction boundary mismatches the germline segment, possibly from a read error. CDR3 nucleotides: TGTGCCAGCAGCTCAAATATGAACATTGAAGCTTTCTTT. Its translation: CASSSNMNIEAFF. The genes are TRBV12-3 or TRBV12-4 and TRBJ1-1; D is uncertain. This CDR3 is built from 13 residues.

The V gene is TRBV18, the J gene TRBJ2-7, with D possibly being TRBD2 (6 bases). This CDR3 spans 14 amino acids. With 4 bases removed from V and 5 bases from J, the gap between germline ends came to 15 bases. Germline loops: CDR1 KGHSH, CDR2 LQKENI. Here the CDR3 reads CASSRTNVADEQYF. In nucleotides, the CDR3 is TGTGCCAGCTCACGGACCAATGTAGCGGACGAGCAGTACTTC.

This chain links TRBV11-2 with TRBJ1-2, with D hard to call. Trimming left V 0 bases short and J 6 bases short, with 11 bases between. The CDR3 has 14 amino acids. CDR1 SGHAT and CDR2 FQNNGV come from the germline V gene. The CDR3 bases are TGTGCCAGCAGCTTAGATTTGAGGGCGCATGGCTACACCTTC. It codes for CASSLDLRAHGYTF.

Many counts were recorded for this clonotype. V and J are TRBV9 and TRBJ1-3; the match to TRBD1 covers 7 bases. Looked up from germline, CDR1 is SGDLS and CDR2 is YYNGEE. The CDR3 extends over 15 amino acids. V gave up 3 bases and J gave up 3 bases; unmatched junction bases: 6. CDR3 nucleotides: TGTGCCAGCAGCGAAGGGACAGTAAGTGGAAACACCATATATTTT. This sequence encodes CASSEGTVSGNTIYF.

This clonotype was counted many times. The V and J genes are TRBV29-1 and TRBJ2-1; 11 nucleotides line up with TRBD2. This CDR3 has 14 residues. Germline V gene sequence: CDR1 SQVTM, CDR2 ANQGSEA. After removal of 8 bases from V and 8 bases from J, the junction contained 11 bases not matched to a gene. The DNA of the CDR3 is TGCAGCCTAAAATTAGCGGGGGGGCAGTATGAGCAGTTCTTC. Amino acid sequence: CSLKLAGGQYEQFF.

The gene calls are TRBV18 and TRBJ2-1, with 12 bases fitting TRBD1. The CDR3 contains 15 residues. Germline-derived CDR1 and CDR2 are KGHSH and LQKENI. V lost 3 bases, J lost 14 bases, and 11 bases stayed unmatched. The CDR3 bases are TGTGCCAGCTCACCGGGACAGGGGGCGACCCAGGGGGAGTTCTTC. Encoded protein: CASSPGQGATQGEFF.

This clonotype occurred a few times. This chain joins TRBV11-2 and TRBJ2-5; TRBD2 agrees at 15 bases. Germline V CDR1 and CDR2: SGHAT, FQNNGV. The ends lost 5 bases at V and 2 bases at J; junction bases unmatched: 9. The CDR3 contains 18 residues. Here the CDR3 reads CASSPGGLAGGKQETQYF. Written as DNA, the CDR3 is TGTGCCAGCAGCCCCGGCGGACTAGCGGGAGGGAAGCAAGAGACCCAGTACTTC.

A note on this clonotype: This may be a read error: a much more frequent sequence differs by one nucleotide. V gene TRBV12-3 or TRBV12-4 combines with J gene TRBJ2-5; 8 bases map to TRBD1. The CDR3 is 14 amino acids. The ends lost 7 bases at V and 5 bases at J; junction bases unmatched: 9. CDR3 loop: CASNGGQASETQYF. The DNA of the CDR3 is TGTGCCAGCAATGGGGGACAGGCTTCCGAGACCCAGTACTTC.

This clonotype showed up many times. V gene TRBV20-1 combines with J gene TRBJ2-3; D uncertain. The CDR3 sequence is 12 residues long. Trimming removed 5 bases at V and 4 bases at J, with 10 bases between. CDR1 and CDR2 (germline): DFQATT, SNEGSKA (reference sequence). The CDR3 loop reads CSACAVPDTQYF. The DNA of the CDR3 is TGCAGTGCTTGCGCCGTACCAGATACGCAGTATTTT.

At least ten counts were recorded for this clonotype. The CDR3 protein is CASSRTGGFGANVLTF. As DNA, the CDR3 is TGTGCCAGCAGTCGAACAGGGGGATTTGGGGCCAACGTCCTGACTTTC. V usage is TRBV6-2 or TRBV6-3 and J usage is TRBJ2-6, with 8 nucleotides matching TRBD1. This CDR3 has 16 residues. The V segment lost 5 bases and the J segment 3 bases; nucleotides outside the gene matches: 6. CDR1 and CDR2 from the germline V gene are MNHEY and SVGEGT.